One sample yielded the 15 T cell receptor beta chains listed below, sequenced in a study of OX40 agonist ivuxolimab in advanced cancers. Library creation used the immunoSEQ multiplex PCR assay. TCRdb limited this immuneACCESS table to in-frame rearrangements with V and J called. A share of clones is missing; checked studies link under half to unresolved V genes, and the rest is unexplained. For this sample there are approximately 89,000 clones; 87% appear just once. The top ten clonotypes cover 0.5% of the sample. The sample consisted of CD4+ or CD8+ T cells sorted from blood, taken in a trial of the OX40 agonist ivuxolimab. The receptor source for this set is an adult with an advanced solid tumor such as melanoma, head and neck, liver or kidney cancer.

The chain carries TRBV4-3 and TRBJ2-1; no clear D gene. This CDR3 is 17 amino acids long. V shed 0 bases and J shed 0 bases, with 12 bases lying between them. Germline V gene sequence: CDR1 LGHNA, CDR2 YSLEER. CDR3 loop: CASSQEWQISSYNEQFF. CDR3 in DNA: TGCGCCAGCAGCCAAGAGTGGCAGATTAGCTCCTACAATGAGCAGTTCTTC.

V gene TRBV25-1 combines with J gene TRBJ1-1; possible D gene TRBD1, 6 bases. CDR1 MGHDK and CDR2 SYGVNS come from the germline V gene. This CDR3 spans 16 amino acids. Trimming shortened V by 6 bases and J by 6 bases, and 23 bases separated the two germline ends. The DNA for the CDR3 is TGTGCCAGCAGGGACCCCAGGGGAGGGGGAGATGCTGAAGCTTTCTTT. The encoded protein is CASRDPRGGGDAEAFF.

The chain joins TRBV7-8 to TRBJ1-1; D is unclear. From germline, CDR1 is SGHVS and CDR2 FQNEAQ. Trimming took off 2 bases at V and 2 bases at J, with 15 bases between the two ends. This CDR3 has 16 amino acids. The CDR3 spells CASSLREPSVNTEAFF. The CDR3, as DNA: TGTGCCAGCAGCTTACGGGAGCCTTCGGTTAACACTGAAGCTTTCTTT.

The chain links TRBV5-3 to TRBJ1-5, with a weak D call TRBD1 (5 bases). TRBV5-3 falls under the ORF class, with uncertain function. Trimming left V 5 bases short and J 5 bases short, with 14 bases between. The length of the CDR3 is 14 residues. CDR3 DNA: TGTGCCAGAAGACCCCGGGACGGGGATCAGCCCCAGCATTTT. Its translation: CARRPRDGDQPQHF.

The rearrangement joins TRBV6-4 to TRBJ2-2; 8 nucleotides line up with TRBD2. Germline CDR1 and CDR2: MRHNA and SNTAGT. CDR3 size: 15 residues. V was clipped by 6 bases and J by 8 bases; unmatched bases: 11. The CDR3 DNA is TGTGCCAGCAGCCCCGGCAGCGGGGGTCGGGGGGAGCTGTTTTTT. This codes for CASSPGSGGRGELFF.

The genes are TRBV12-5 and TRBJ1-1; the D gene is possibly TRBD1 (5 bases). V was pared by 3 bases and J by 3 bases, with 8 bases between. This CDR3 is 13 amino acids long. Looked up from germline, CDR1 is LGHNT and CDR2 is FRNRAP. CDR3 region: CASGFREDTEAFF. Here the CDR3 DNA reads TGTGCTAGTGGTTTCAGGGAGGACACTGAAGCTTTCTTT. Full variable domain (missing parts from reference TRBV12-5 and TRBJ1-1): DARVTQTPRHKVTEMGQEVTMRCQPILGHNTVFWYRQTMMQGLELLAYFRNRAPLDDSGMPKDRFSAEMPDATLATLKIQPSEPRDSAVYFCASGFREDTEAFFGQGTRLTVV.

J is TRBJ2-2 and V is TRBV14, with 9 bases fitting TRBD2. The CDR3 loop spans 18 amino acids. The junction had 13 bases not matched to a gene; V was cut back by 4 bases and J by 4 bases. CDR1 is SGHDN, CDR2 FVKESK, per germline. CDR3 loop: CASSPPLVAGLATGELFF. In DNA, the CDR3 is TGTGCCAGCAGCCCTCCCCTCGTGGCGGGACTAGCCACCGGGGAGCTGTTTTTT.

The CDR3 here is CASSPTRGTYGYTF. The CDR3 DNA sequence: TGCGCCAGCAGCCCTACAAGAGGCACCTATGGCTACACCTTC. The chain is built from TRBV4-3 and TRBJ1-2; D is unclear. Trimming took off 4 bases at V and 4 bases at J, with 13 bases between the two ends. The germline CDR1 and CDR2 sequences are LGHNA and YSLEER. The CDR3 runs to 14 residues.

The chain couples TRBV2 to TRBJ2-5; perhaps TRBD2 as D (7 bases). This CDR3 spans 15 amino acids. Germline V CDR1 and CDR2: SNHLY, FYNNEI. Trimming took off 0 bases at V and 12 bases at J, with 20 bases between the two ends. The CDR3 bases are TGTGCCAGCAGTGAAGCAACGGGGGGCGGGCGGATGGAGTACTTC. Protein sequence: CASSEATGGGRMEYF.

This clone was seen a handful of times. This CDR3 is missing its conserved last phenylalanine or tryptophan, likely due to a read error. This rearrangement joins TRBV2 to TRBJ1-6; a possible D gene is TRBD1 (6 bases). Trimming left V 5 bases short and J 10 bases short, with 15 bases between. The CDR3 has 14 residues. Per the germline V gene, CDR1 is SNHLY and CDR2 is FYNNEI. In nucleotides, the CDR3 is TGTGCCAGCAGTATACAGGGAGCGGAGTCACCCCTCCACCTT. It yields the protein CASSIQGAESPLHL.

The chain combines TRBV6-1 with TRBJ2-7, with D perhaps assigned TRBD1 or TRBD2 (5 bases each). CDR3 length: 14 residues. CDR1 is MNHNS, CDR2 SASEGT, per germline. Trimming took off 9 bases at V and 0 bases at J, with 15 bases between the two ends. CDR3 amino acids: CASFIRDGSYEQYF. As DNA, the CDR3 is TGTGCCAGTTTTATCCGGGACGGCTCCTACGAGCAGTACTTC.

The V call is TRBV10-3, the J call TRBJ2-3; 8 bases map to TRBD1. Per the germline V gene, CDR1 is ENHRY and CDR2 is SYGVKD. V trimming: 10 bases; J trimming: 2 bases; junction bases outside the gene matches: 5. The CDR3 is 13 amino acids. The CDR3 DNA is TGTGCCACGGTGACAGGGGCCACAGATACGCAGTATTTT. This sequence encodes CATVTGATDTQYF.

Comment on this clone: Compared with germline, one end of the junction differs, possibly owing to a read error. V usage is TRBV29-1 and J usage is TRBJ2-7, with D perhaps TRBD1 (5 bases). This CDR3 is built from 14 residues. Germline CDR1 reads SQVTM; CDR2 reads ANQGSEA. CDR3 region: CSAKRTPDSHEQYF. CDR3 sequence (DNA): TGCAGCGCTAAAAGGACACCCGACTCCCACGAGCAGTACTTC.

This clone has just one count. The sample carries other DNA sequences with the same CDR3. CDR3 nucleotide sequence: TGTGCCAGCAGGGACAGGGGAAATGAAAAACTGTTTTTT. Encoded protein: CASRDRGNEKLFF. The chain has TRBV28 and TRBJ1-4, with 9 bases identical to TRBD1. The V gene end was trimmed by 6 bases and the J gene end by 5 bases; junction bases not matched to a gene: 1. The CDR3 consists of 13 residues. CDR1 is MDHEN, CDR2 SYDVKM, per germline.

The chain employs TRBV19 and TRBJ2-4, with no clear D. Germline lookup yields CDR1 LNHDA and CDR2 SQIVND (reference sequence). V was cut by 1 base and J by 8 bases, with 9 bases left in between. This CDR3 spans 13 amino acids. The CDR3 DNA follows: TGTGCCAGTAGTATAGCCCTTATGGACATTCAGTACTTC. Protein sequence: CASSIALMDIQYF. Full variable domain (missing parts from reference TRBV19 and TRBJ2-4): DGGITQSPKYLFRKEGQNVTLSCEQNLNHDAMYWYRQDPGQGLRLIYYSQIVNDFQKGDIAEGYSVSREKKESFPLTVTSAQKNPTAFYLCASSIALMDIQYFGAGTRLSVL.